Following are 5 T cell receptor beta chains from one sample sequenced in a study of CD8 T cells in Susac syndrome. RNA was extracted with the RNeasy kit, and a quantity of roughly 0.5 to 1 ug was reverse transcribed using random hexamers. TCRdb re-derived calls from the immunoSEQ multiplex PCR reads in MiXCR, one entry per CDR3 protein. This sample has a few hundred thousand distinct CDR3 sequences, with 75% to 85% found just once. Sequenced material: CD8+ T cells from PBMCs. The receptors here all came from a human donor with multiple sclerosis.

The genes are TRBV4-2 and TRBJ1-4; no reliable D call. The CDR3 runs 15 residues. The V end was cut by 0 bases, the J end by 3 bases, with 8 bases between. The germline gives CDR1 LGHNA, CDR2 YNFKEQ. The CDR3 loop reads CASSQDEGSNEKLFF. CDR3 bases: TGTGCCAGCAGCCAAGATGAGGGCTCTAATGAAAAACTGTTTTTT.

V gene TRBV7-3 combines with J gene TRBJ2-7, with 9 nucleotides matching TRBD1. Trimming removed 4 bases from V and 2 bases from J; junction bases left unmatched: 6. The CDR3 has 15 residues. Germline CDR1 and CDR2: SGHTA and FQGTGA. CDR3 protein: CASSSDRTGAYEQYF. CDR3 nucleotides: TGTGCCAGCAGCTCCGATCGGACAGGGGCCTACGAGCAGTACTTC. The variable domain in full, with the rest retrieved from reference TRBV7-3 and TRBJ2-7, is GAGVSQTPSNKVTEKGKYVELRCDPISGHTALYWYRQSLGQGPEFLIYFQGTGAADDSGLPNDRFFAVRPEGSVSTLKIQRTERGDSAVYLCASSSDRTGAYEQYFGPGTRLTVT.

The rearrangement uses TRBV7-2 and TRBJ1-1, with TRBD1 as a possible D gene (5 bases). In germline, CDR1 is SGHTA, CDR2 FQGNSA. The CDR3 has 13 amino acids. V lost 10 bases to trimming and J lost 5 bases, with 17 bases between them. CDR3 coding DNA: TGTGCCATCCCATTGGTTGGGGGAACTGAAGCTTTCTTT. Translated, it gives CAIPLVGGTEAFF. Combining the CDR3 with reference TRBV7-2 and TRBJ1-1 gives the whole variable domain GAGVSQSPSNKVTEKGKDVELRCDPISGHTALYWYRQSLGQGLEFLIYFQGNSAPDKSGLPSDRFSAERTGGSVSTLTIQRTQQEDSAVYLCAIPLVGGTEAFFGQGTRLTVV.

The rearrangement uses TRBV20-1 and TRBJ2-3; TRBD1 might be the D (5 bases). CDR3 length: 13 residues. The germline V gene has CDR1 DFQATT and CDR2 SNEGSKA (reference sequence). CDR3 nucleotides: TGCGGAATGGGGCTACCTAGCACAGATACGCAGTATTTT. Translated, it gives CGMGLPSTDTQYF.

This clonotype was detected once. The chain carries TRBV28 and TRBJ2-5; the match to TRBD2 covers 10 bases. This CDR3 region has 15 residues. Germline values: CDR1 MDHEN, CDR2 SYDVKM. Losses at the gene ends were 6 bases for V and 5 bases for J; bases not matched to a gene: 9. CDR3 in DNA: TGTGCCAGCAGGGGACTAGCGCCTTCATGGGAGACCCAGTACTTC. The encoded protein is CASRGLAPSWETQYF.